This T cell receptor (beta chain) was sequenced in a study of cytomegalovirus exposure and HLA in healthy donors. The primer mix had 60 Vbeta and 13 Jbeta primers. Clones were read by immunoSEQ multiplex PCR, and TCRdb kept only the in-frame ones, dropping some. The sample holds fewer than 250,000 clones, around 76% seen once. Germline values: CDR1 SGDLS, CDR2 YYNGEE. This CDR3 is built from 15 residues. The ends lost 4 bases at V and 3 bases at J; junction bases unmatched: 9. This clonotype was obtained from a man aged 35 to 55 in good health and CMV-seropositive. The V and J genes are TRBV9 and TRBJ1-2; 7 bases agree with TRBD1. Sequenced sample: PBMCs. CDR3 in amino acids: CASSPSGDRDYGYTF. CDR3 nucleotides: TGTGCCAGCAGCCCCTCCGGCGACAGGGACTATGGCTACACCTTC.